The present T cell receptor (beta chain) was sequenced within a study of molecular identifiers for immune sequencing clone quantification. Study findings and constraints: Barcodes shared by identical TCR molecules could lead to underestimated sizes of highly expanded clones. Among roughly 910,000 naive cells, spiked Jurkat TCR RNA from a single cell was reportedly detectable.

For naive CD8 T cells, sorting used the CD8+CD4-CCR7+CD45RA+ phenotype. This clonotype has just a few counts. The antigen remains undetermined. TCRdb re-analysed the PCR reads in MiXCR, keeping a single row per CDR3 protein. The sample consists of hundreds of thousands of distinct CDR3 sequences, roughly 25% of them appearing once. The CDR3 consists of 12 residues. Unmatched junction bases numbered 5, after V lost 5 bases and J lost 10 bases. Germline V CDR1 and CDR2: LNHDA, SQIVND (reference sequence). The sequencing sample was made of naive CD8+ T cells from blood, with Jurkat cell RNA spiked in. Subset reported: FACS-sorted CD8+CD4-CCR7+CD45RA+ naive T cells. V gene TRBV19 combines with J gene TRBJ2-1, with TRBD2 matching 7 bases. The sequence came from a human donor in good health. Some libraries in this study had Jurkat cell RNA spiked in. CDR3 bases: TGTGCCAGTAGTGCGGGGGAGGGGGAGCAGTTCTTC. Residues: CASSAGEGEQFF.